This TCR beta chain was sequenced in a study of cytomegalovirus exposure and HLA in healthy donors. This CDR3 has 12 residues. CDR1 SEHNR and CDR2 FQNEAQ come from the germline V gene (reference sequence). It was with 60 Vbeta and 13 Jbeta primers that the PCR ran. Measured with immunoSEQ multiplex PCR; TCRdb has only the in-frame clones, and not every one. This sample has 130,000 or so clones, with roughly 74% found just once. The study's findings and limits: What a later analysis reportedly showed was that an Asian-associated ancestry cluster had fewer N-insertions than the roughly 670-donor mean.

Details on this clone: Its antigen is unidentified. Sequence at one end of the junction differs from germline and may be a read error.

This receptor was identified in a male donor in good health and CMV-seronegative. Source material: PBMCs. The chain joins TRBV7-9 to TRBJ1-6, with D unclear. The CDR3 DNA follows: TGTTCCAGCAGTAGTTATAATTCACCCCTCCACTTT. Amino acid sequence: CSSSSYNSPLHF.